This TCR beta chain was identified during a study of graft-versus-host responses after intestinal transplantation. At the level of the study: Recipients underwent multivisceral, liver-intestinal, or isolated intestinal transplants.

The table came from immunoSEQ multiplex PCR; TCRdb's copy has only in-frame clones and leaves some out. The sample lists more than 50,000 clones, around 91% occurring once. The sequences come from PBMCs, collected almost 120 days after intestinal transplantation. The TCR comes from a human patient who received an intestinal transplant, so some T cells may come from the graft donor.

The CDR3 spells CASSFQDGTYEQYF. DNA of the CDR3: TGTGCCAGCAGCTTCCAGGACGGGACCTACGAGCAGTACTTC. V is TRBV5-8 and J is TRBJ2-7, with D maybe TRBD2 (5 bases). The CDR3 sequence is 14 residues long. Germline lookup yields CDR1 SGHTS and CDR2 YDEGEE. Trimming stripped 2 bases from V and 2 bases from J, with 11 bases between.